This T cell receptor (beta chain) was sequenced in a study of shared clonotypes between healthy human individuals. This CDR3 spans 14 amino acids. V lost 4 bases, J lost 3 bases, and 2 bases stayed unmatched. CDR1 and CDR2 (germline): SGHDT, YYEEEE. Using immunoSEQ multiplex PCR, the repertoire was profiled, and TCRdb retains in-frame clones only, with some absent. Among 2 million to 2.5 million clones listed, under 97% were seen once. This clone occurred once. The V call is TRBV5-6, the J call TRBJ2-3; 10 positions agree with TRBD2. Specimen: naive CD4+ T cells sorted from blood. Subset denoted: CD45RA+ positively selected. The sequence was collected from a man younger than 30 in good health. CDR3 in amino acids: CASSVGLATDTQYF. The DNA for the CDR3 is TGTGCCAGCAGCGTGGGACTAGCGACAGATACGCAGTATTTT.